The present TCR beta chain was sequenced within a study of blood T cell repertoires in COVID-19. V dropped 6 bases and J dropped 7; count of bases not matched to a gene: 5. CDR1 and CDR2 from the germline V gene are SGHNT and YYREEE (reference sequence). The CDR3 is 14 residues long. Enrolled during active infection, Seattle patients were then followed longitudinally. Clones were sequenced by immunoSEQ multiplex PCR, and TCRdb holds only the in-frame ones, with some missing. The data hold approximately 190,000 clones, with about 80% observed a single time. Sequenced: peripheral blood. The chain employs TRBV5-4 and TRBJ1-6, with 9 bases aligning to TRBD1. This TCR was recovered from a woman between 55 and 75 years old with COVID-19, enrolled during active disease. In nucleotides, the CDR3 is TGTGCCAGCACCACGACAGGGGGGAATTCACCCCTCCACTTT. Translating gives CASTTTGGNSPLHF.